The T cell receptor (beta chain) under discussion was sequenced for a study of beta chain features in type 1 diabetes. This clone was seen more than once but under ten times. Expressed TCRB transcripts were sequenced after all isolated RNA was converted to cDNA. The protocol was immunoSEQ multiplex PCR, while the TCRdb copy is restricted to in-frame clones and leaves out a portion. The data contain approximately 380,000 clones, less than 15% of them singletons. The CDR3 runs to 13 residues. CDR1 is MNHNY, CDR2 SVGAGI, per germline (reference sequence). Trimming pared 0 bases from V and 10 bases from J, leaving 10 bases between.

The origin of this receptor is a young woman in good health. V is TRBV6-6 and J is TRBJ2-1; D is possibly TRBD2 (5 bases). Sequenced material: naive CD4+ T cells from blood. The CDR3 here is CASSYSYSSEQFF. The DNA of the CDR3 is TGTGCCAGCAGTTACTCGTACTCTAGCGAGCAGTTCTTC.